These T cell receptor beta chains were read from a single sample in a study of T cell changes during pregnancy in multiple sclerosis. Sequenced by immunoSEQ multiplex PCR; TCRdb stores in-frame clones only, minus some. The sample has tens of thousands of clones, approximately 91% seen once. The material sequenced was peripheral blood, taken after pregnancy. These receptors were collected from a female donor in good health, enrolled as a control in a pregnancy study. Both conserved end residues are part of each CDR3. Fields, in order: D gene, V gene, clone size, J gene, CDR3 length, CDR3 protein, CDR3 DNA. A D gene is named only where the DNA matches it firmly. Size is stated for part of the rows, as once, few or many counts, or as a class when the clone is expanded.

TRBD1	TRBV5-1	-	TRBJ1-2	15	CASSLAGTGISGYTF	TGCGCCAGCAGCTTGGCCGGGACAGGGATCAGTGGCTACACCTTC
-	TRBV27	-	TRBJ2-7	14	CASSLGGAVYEQYF	TGTGCCAGCAGTTTGGGTGGGGCAGTATACGAGCAGTACTTC
-	TRBV6-1	-	TRBJ1-2	15	CASSEAAAANYGYTF	TGTGCCAGCAGTGAAGCCGCTGCAGCTAACTATGGCTACACCTTC
TRBD1	TRBV7-2	-	TRBJ1-2	14	CASSSRTGAYGYTF	TGTGCCAGCAGCTCCAGGACAGGGGCTTACGGCTACACCTTC
-	TRBV5-6	-	TRBJ1-2	14	CASSLIRGNYGYTF	TGTGCCAGCAGCTTGATTCGAGGGAACTATGGCTACACCTTC
-	TRBV27	few	TRBJ2-7	13	CASSLRGGYEQYF	TGTGCCAGCAGTTTAAGGGGTGGCTACGAGCAGTACTTC
-	TRBV27	-	TRBJ1-1	13	CASTAGVNTEAFF	TGTGCCAGCACGGCAGGGGTGAACACTGAAGCTTTCTTT
-	TRBV5-1	-	TRBJ2-1	17	CASSLSGSTPVRREQFF	TGCGCCAGCAGCTTGTCCGGGTCGACCCCGGTTCGAAGAGAGCAGTTCTTC
-	TRBV5-1	-	TRBJ2-2	16	CASSLGVGRDTGELFF	TGCGCCAGCAGCTTGGGCGTGGGCCGAGACACCGGGGAGCTGTTTTTT
TRBD2	TRBV4-1	-	TRBJ2-5	15	CASSQGLAAQETQYF	TGCGCCAGCAGCCAAGGACTAGCGGCCCAAGAGACCCAGTACTTC
-	TRBV7-8	-	TRBJ2-4	17	CASSLGVGSGAKNIQYF	TGTGCCAGCAGCCTCGGGGTGGGGAGCGGAGCCAAAAACATTCAGTACTTC
TRBD2	TRBV7-9	-	TRBJ2-1	14	CASTFSGGHNEQFF	TGTGCCAGCACCTTTAGCGGGGGGCACAATGAGCAGTTCTTC
-	TRBV18	-	TRBJ1-5	15	CASSPDRGWIQPQHF	TGTGCCAGCTCACCAGACCGGGGGTGGATTCAGCCCCAGCATTTT
TRBD2	TRBV28	-	TRBJ2-5	15	CASRPLAGVTETQYF	TGTGCCAGCAGACCACTAGCGGGAGTGACAGAGACCCAGTACTTC
-	TRBV7-2	-	TRBJ2-2	15	CASSLDRRNTGELFF	TGTGCCAGCAGCTTAGACAGGAGAAACACCGGGGAGCTGTTTTTT
-	TRBV25-1	-	TRBJ1-5	16	CASSESGGRYNQPQHF	TGTGCCAGCAGTGAATCGGGAGGACGATACAATCAGCCCCAGCATTTT
-	TRBV7-6	-	TRBJ1-3	17	CASSILRTTGDGNTIYF	TGTGCCAGCAGCATACTTCGGACTACTGGGGATGGAAACACCATATATTTT
-	TRBV11-2	-	TRBJ2-5	14	CASSLGAYLETQYF	TGTGCCAGCAGCTTAGGCGCCTATCTTGAGACCCAGTACTTC
-	TRBV4-2	-	TRBJ1-2	16	CASSQDPAASNYGYTF	TGTGCCAGCAGCCAAGATCCAGCGGCTTCTAACTATGGCTACACCTTC
-	TRBV7-2	-	TRBJ1-1	14	CASSLPGRSTEAFF	TGTGCCAGCAGCTTACCAGGGCGTAGCACTGAAGCTTTCTTT
TRBD1	TRBV29-1	-	TRBJ1-2	12	CSVTATGDGYTF	TGCAGCGTTACAGCCACAGGGGATGGCTACACCTTC
-	TRBV18	-	TRBJ2-7	12	CASSRQGYEQYF	TGTGCCAGCTCTCGGCAGGGCTACGAGCAGTACTTC
-	TRBV19	-	TRBJ1-2	13	CASSISAGDTYTF	TGTGCCAGTAGTATTTCGGCAGGGGATACCTACACCTTC
-	TRBV9	-	TRBJ2-7	13	CASSDEAAGEQYF	TGTGCCAGCAGCGATGAGGCGGCGGGCGAGCAGTACTTC
TRBD2	TRBV30	once	TRBJ2-1	16	CAWTSGSFNSYNEQFF	TGTGCCTGGACTAGCGGGAGTTTTAACTCCTACAATGAGCAGTTCTTC
-	TRBV6-1	-	TRBJ1-5	15	CASSDIGLFNQPQHF	TGTGCCAGCAGTGATATAGGACTTTTCAATCAGCCCCAGCATTTT
TRBD1	TRBV5-1	-	TRBJ2-3	16	CASSLSGTGDADTQYF	TGCGCCAGCAGCTTAAGTGGGACAGGGGACGCAGATACGCAGTATTTT
TRBD2	TRBV11-3	-	TRBJ2-2	15	CASSLIRGGGGELFF	TGTGCCAGCAGCTTGATTCGTGGGGGAGGGGGGGAGCTGTTTTTT
-	TRBV7-7	-	TRBJ2-1	13	CASSPSRANEQFF	TGTGCTAGCAGCCCGAGTCGAGCCAATGAGCAGTTCTTC
-	TRBV7-8	-	TRBJ1-2	13	CASSLPAGNGYTF	TGTGCCAGCAGCCTACCAGCGGGAAATGGCTACACCTTC
TRBD2	TRBV30	-	TRBJ2-1	15	CACWQGTSGHNEQFF	TGTGCCTGTTGGCAGGGGACTAGCGGCCACAATGAGCAGTTCTTC
TRBD1	TRBV5-1	-	TRBJ1-1	16	CASSLDRGGLNTEAFF	TGCGCCAGCAGCTTGGACAGGGGAGGATTGAACACTGAAGCTTTCTTT
-	TRBV5-4	-	TRBJ2-7	13	CASSWTNSYEQYF	TGTGCCAGCAGCTGGACAAACTCCTACGAGCAGTACTTC
-	TRBV5-1	-	TRBJ2-7	12	CASSTGYYEQYF	TGCGCCAGCAGCACAGGATACTACGAGCAGTACTTC
TRBD1	TRBV6-5	-	TRBJ1-1	16	CASSYTTGGKSTEAFF	TGTGCCAGCAGTTACACGACAGGGGGCAAATCCACTGAAGCTTTCTTT
-	TRBV19	-	TRBJ2-7	13	CASSMGRTYEQYF	TGTGCCAGTAGTATGGGCAGGACCTACGAGCAGTACTTC